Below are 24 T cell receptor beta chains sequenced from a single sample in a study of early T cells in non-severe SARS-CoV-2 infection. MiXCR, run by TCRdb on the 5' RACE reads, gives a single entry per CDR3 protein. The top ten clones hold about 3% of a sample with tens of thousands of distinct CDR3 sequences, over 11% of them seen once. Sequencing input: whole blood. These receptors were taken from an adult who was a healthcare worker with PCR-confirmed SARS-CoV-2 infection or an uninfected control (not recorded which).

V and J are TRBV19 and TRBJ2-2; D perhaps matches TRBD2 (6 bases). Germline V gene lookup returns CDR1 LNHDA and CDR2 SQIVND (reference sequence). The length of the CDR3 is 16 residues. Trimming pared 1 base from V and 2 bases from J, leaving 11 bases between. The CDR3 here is CASSIATRLNTGELFF. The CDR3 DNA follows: TGTGCCAGTAGTATAGCGACTAGGTTAAACACCGGGGAGCTGTTTTTT.

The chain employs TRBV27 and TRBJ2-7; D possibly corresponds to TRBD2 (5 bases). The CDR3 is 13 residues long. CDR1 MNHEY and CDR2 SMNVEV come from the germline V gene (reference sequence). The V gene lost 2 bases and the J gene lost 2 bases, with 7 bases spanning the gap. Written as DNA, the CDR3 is TGTGCCAGCAGTTTAAGCGGAGCCTACGAGCAGTACTTC. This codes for CASSLSGAYEQYF.

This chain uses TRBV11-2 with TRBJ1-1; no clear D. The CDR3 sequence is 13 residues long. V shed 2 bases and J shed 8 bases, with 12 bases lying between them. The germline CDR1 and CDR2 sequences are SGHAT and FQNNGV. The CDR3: CASSLLEGMEAFF. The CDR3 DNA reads TGTGCCAGCAGCTTACTTGAGGGAATGGAAGCTTTCTTT.

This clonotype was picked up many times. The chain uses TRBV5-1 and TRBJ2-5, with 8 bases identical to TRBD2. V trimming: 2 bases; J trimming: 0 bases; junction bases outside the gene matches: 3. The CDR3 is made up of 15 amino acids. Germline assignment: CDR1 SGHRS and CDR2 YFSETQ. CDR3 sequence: CASSFSRGDQETQYF. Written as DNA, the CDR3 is TGCGCCAGCAGCTTCTCGCGGGGGGACCAAGAGACCCAGTACTTC.

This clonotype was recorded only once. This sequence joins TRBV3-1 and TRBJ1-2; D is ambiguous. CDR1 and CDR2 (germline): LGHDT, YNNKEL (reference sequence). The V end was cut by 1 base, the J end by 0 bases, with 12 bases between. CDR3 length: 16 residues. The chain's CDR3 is CASSQASATPNYGYTF. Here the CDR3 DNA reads TGTGCCAGCAGCCAAGCATCGGCAACCCCTAACTATGGCTACACCTTC.

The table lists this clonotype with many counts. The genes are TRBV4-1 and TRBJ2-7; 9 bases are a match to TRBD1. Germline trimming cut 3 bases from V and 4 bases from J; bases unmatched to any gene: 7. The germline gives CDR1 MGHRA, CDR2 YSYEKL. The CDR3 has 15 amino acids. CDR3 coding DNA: TGCGCCAGCAGCCACATACAGGGGGCTGATTACGAGCAGTACTTC. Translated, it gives CASSHIQGADYEQYF.

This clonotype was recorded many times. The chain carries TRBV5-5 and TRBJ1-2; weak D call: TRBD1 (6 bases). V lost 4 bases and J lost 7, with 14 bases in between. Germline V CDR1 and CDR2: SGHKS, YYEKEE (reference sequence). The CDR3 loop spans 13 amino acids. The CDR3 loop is CASSAPGQTGYTF. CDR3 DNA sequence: TGTGCCAGCAGCGCGCCCGGACAGACTGGCTACACCTTC.

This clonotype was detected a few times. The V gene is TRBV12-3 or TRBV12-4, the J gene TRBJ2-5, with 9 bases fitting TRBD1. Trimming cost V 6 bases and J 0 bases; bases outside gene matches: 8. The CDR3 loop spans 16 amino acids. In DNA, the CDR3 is TGTGCCAGCAGACACGGGACAGGGTCGTACCAAGAGACCCAGTACTTC. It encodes CASRHGTGSYQETQYF.

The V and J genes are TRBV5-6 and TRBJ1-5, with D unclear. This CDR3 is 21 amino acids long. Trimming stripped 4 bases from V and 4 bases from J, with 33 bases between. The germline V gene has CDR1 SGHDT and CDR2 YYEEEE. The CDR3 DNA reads TGTGCCAGCAGCGTTGGGTTCCCCTCCGCCCCACCAAGCCATCTGAATCAGCCCCAGCATTTT. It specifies CASSVGFPSAPPSHLNQPQHF.

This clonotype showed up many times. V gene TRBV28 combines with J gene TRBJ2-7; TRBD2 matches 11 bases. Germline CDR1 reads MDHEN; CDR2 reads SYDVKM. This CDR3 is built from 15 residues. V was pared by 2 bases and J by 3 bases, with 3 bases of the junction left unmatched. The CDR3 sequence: CASSLSLAGGYEQYF. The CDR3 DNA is TGTGCCAGCAGTTTAAGCCTAGCGGGAGGCTACGAGCAGTACTTC.

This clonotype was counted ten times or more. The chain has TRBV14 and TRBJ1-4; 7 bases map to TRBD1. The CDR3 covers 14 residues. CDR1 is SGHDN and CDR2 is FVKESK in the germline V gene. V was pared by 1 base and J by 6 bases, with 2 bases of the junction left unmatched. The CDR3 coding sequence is TGTGCCAGCAGCCAAGTCGACAGGGATGAAAAACTGTTTTTT. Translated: CASSQVDRDEKLFF.

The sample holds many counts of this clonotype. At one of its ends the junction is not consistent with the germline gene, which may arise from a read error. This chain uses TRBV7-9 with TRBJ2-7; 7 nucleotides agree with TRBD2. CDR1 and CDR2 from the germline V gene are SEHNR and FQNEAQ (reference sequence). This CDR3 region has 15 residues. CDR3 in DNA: TGTGCCAGCAGCCGAACCGGCGGGAGCTCCCACGAGCAGTACTTC. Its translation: CASSRTGGSSHEQYF.

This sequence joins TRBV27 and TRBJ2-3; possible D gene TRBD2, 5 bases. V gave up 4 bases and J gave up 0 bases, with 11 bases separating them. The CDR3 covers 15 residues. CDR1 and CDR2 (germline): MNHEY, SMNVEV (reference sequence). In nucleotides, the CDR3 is TGTGCCAGCAGTTGGGGAGCGGCCAGCACAGATACGCAGTATTTT. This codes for CASSWGAASTDTQYF.

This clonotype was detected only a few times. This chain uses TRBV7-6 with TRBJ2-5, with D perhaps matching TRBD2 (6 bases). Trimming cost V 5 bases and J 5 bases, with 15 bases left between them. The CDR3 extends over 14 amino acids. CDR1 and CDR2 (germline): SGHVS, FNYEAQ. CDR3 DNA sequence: TGTGCCAGCAGCCACCGGAGGGTTCCCGAGACCCAGTACTTC. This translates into CASSHRRVPETQYF.

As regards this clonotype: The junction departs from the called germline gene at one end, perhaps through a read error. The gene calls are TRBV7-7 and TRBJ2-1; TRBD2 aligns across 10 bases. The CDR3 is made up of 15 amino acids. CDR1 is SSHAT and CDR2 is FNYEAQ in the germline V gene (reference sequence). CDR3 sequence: CASSPTSGAYNEQFF. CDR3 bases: TGTGCTAGCAGCCCCACTAGCGGGGCGTACAATGAGCAGTTCTTC. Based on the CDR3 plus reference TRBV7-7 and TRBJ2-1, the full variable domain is GAGVSQSPRYKVTKRGQDVTLRCDPISSHATLYWYQQALGQGPEFLTYFNYEAQPDKSGLPSDRFSAERPEGSISTLTIQRTEQRDSAMYRCASSPTSGAYNEQFFGPGTRLTVL.

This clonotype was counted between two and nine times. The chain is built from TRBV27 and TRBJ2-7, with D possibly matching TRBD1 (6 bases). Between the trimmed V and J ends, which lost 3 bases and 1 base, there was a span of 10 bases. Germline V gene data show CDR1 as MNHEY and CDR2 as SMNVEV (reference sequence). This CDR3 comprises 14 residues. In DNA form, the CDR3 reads TGTGCCAGCAGTTTGACCAGGGGATCCTACGAGCAGTACTTC. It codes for CASSLTRGSYEQYF.

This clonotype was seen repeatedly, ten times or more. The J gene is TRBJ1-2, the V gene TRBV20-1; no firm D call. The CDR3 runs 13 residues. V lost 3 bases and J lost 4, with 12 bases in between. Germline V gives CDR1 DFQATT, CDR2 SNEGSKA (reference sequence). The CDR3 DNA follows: TGCAGTGCTAGCAGTGGCAGGAGCTATGGCTACACCTTC. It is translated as CSASSGRSYGYTF.

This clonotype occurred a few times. The CDR3 nucleotides read TGTGCCAGCAGCAAGGGACAGGCGAACACTGAAGCTTTCTTT. Translation: CASSKGQANTEAFF. The chain employs TRBV7-9 and TRBJ1-1; TRBD1 matches at 8 bases. V lost 5 bases to trimming and J lost 1 base; unmatched junction nucleotides: 3. CDR3 length: 14 residues. Germline V gives CDR1 SEHNR, CDR2 FQNEAQ (reference sequence). Looking up the rest from reference TRBV7-9 and TRBJ1-1 gives the full variable domain: DTGVSQNPRHKITKRGQNVTFRCDPISEHNRLYWYRQTLGQGPEFLTYFQNEAQLEKSRLLSDRFSAERPKGSFSTLEIQRTEQGDSAMYLCASSKGQANTEAFFGQGTRLTVV.

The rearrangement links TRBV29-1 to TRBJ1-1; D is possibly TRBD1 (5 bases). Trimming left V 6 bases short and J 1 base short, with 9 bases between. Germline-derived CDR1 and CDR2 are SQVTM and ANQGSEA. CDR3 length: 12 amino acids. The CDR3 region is CSVRTGNTEAFF. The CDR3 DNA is TGCAGCGTCCGAACAGGGAACACTGAAGCTTTCTTT.

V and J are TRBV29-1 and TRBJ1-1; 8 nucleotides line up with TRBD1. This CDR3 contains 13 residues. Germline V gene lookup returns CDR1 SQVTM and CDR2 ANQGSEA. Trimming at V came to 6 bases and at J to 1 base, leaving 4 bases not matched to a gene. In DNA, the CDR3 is TGCAGCGTGGACAGGGCTCAGAACACTGAAGCTTTCTTT. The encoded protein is CSVDRAQNTEAFF. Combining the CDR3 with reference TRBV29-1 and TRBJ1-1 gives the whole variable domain SAVISQKPSRDICQRGTSLTIQCQVDSQVTMMFWYRQQPGQSLTLIATANQGSEATYESGFVIDKFPISRPNLTFSTLTVSNMSPEDSSIYLCSVDRAQNTEAFFGQGTRLTVV.

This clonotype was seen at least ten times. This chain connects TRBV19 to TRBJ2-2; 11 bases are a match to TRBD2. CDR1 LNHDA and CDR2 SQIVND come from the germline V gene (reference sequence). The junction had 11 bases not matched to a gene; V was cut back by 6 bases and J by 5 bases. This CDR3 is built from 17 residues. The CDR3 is CASRLTSGGVGTGELFF. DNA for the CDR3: TGTGCCAGTAGGCTTACTAGCGGGGGAGTTGGGACCGGGGAGCTGTTTTTT.

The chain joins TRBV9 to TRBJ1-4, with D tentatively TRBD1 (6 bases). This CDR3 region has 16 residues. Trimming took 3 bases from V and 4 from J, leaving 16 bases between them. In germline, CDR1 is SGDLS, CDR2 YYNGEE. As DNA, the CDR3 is TGTGCCAGCAGCGCGAAAGACAGGCTCTTTAATGAAAAACTGTTTTTT. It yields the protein CASSAKDRLFNEKLFF.

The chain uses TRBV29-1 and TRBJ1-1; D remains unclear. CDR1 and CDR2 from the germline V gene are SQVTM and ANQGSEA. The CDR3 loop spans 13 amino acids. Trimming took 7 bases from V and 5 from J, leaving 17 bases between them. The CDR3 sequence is CSGGTGALTEAFF. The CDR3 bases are TGCAGCGGGGGAACGGGAGCCCTGACTGAAGCTTTCTTT.

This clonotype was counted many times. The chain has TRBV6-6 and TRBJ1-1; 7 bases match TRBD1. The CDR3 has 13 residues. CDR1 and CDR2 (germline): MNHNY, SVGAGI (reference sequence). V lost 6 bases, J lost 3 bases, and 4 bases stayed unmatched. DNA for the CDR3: TGTGCCAGCAGACAGGGGTTTGACACTGAAGCTTTCTTT. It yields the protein CASRQGFDTEAFF.